This entry lists 15 T cell receptor beta chains sequenced from one sample in a study of blood T cell repertoires in COVID-19. Using immunoSEQ multiplex PCR, the repertoire was profiled, and TCRdb retains in-frame clones only, with some absent. Among about 160,000 clones listed, 79% were seen once. Sequencing used peripheral blood. These receptors were obtained from a woman aged 55-70 years with COVID-19, enrolled during active disease.

The chain carries TRBV5-4 and TRBJ1-6; D not resolved. Germline V gives CDR1 SGHNT, CDR2 YYREEE (reference sequence). Trimming left V 3 bases short and J 6 bases short, with 16 bases between. The CDR3 spans 16 residues. Here the CDR3 DNA reads TGTGCCAGCAGCTCGACATCGACCTTCGGTAATTCACCCCTCCACTTT. Translated, it gives CASSSTSTFGNSPLHF.

This clone was counted a single time. The chain has TRBV10-1 and TRBJ1-1; 9 nucleotides agree with TRBD1. Trimming cost V 8 bases and J 1 base; bases outside gene matches: 23. CDR3 size: 20 residues. Per germline, CDR1 WNHNN and CDR2 SYGVQD (reference sequence). CDR3 nucleotides: TGCGCCAGCGAGCCATCCGGGACAGGGTTGGCAGGGCACCCGAACACTGAAGCTTTCTTT. Its translation: CASEPSGTGLAGHPNTEAFF.

This chain's CDR3 is CASSLRPAGGSTGELFF. The CDR3 DNA sequence: TGTGCCAGCAGCTTAAGACCCGCCGGAGGTAGCACCGGGGAGCTGTTTTTT. The chain uses TRBV5-5 and TRBJ2-2, with a possible D match to TRBD2 (5 bases). The CDR3 runs 17 residues. V lost 2 bases, J lost 4 bases, and 18 bases lay in between. CDR1 is SGHKS, CDR2 YYEKEE, per germline (reference sequence).

The genes are TRBV4-2 and TRBJ2-1; 9 nucleotides line up with TRBD2. This CDR3 comprises 16 residues. After removal of 4 bases from V and 4 bases from J, the junction contained 8 bases not matched to a gene. Germline lookup yields CDR1 LGHNA and CDR2 YNFKEQ. CDR3 loop: CASSRHSGSQYNEQFF. CDR3 in DNA: TGTGCCAGCAGCCGGCATAGCGGGAGTCAATACAATGAGCAGTTCTTC.

This rearrangement joins TRBV7-6 to TRBJ2-7; possibly TRBD1 for D (6 bases). The CDR3 runs to 16 residues. Germline CDR1 reads SGHVS; CDR2 reads FNYEAQ. V lost 5 bases and J 4 bases, leaving 21 bases between the germline ends. The DNA for the CDR3 is TGTGCCAGCAGCCCCCAGGGAATGGACAGCTCATACGAGCAGTACTTC. Amino acids: CASSPQGMDSSYEQYF.

In its sample, this clone was seen once. The rearrangement links TRBV9 to TRBJ2-5; 8 nucleotides line up with TRBD2. This CDR3 comprises 14 residues. Per germline, CDR1 SGDLS and CDR2 YYNGEE. Unmatched junction bases numbered 5, after V lost 3 bases and J lost 4 bases. The CDR3 DNA reads as TGTGCCAGCAGCGCAACAGGGACTAGAGAGACCCAGTACTTC. Its protein product is CASSATGTRETQYF.

J is TRBJ1-1 and V is TRBV6-6, with D perhaps TRBD1 (5 bases). V was trimmed by 6 bases and J by 3 bases, leaving 11 bases between them. The CDR3 length is 13 residues. Germline assignment: CDR1 MNHNY and CDR2 SVGAGI (reference sequence). The CDR3 spells CASSQDIYTEAFF. Written as DNA, the CDR3 is TGTGCCAGCAGCCAGGACATCTACACTGAAGCTTTCTTT.

This clone was counted only a few times. CDR3 sequence: CASNRDSSRGYTF. Written as DNA, the CDR3 is TGTGCCAGCAACAGAGATTCAAGTCGTGGCTACACCTTC. The chain employs TRBV2 and TRBJ1-2; no clear D gene. Germline CDR1 is SNHLY and CDR2 is FYNNEI. The CDR3 extends over 13 amino acids. Trimming took off 7 bases at V and 7 bases at J, with 16 bases between the two ends.

The V gene is TRBV7-2, the J gene TRBJ2-7; 7 nucleotides line up with TRBD2. Germline V gives CDR1 SGHTA, CDR2 FQGNSA. Trimming took 1 base from V and 4 from J; bases not matched to a gene: 16. The CDR3 is 18 amino acids. DNA of the CDR3: TGTGCCAGCAGCTTAGGGGGCGGGGGAGGACAATCCCCTTACGAGCAGTACTTC. Translated, it gives CASSLGGGGGQSPYEQYF.

This clone turned up a few times. This rearrangement joins TRBV3-1 (or the pseudogene TRBV3-2) to TRBJ2-2; TRBD1 aligns across 11 bases. The trim removed 2 bases at V and 6 bases at J, leaving 5 bases unmatched. The CDR3 runs to 16 residues. Germline V lookup: CDR1 LGHDT, CDR2 YNNKEL (reference sequence). CDR3 residues: CASSQQGQGGSGELFF. The CDR3 region has the DNA TGTGCCAGCAGCCAACAGGGACAGGGGGGCTCCGGGGAGCTGTTTTTT.

The table lists this clone with a few counts. The chain links TRBV6-5 to TRBJ1-1, with TRBD1 as a possible D gene (5 bases). This CDR3 spans 13 amino acids. Trimming left V 8 bases short and J 0 bases short, with 10 bases between. Germline V gene lookup returns CDR1 MNHEY and CDR2 SVGAGI. The CDR3 DNA is TGTGCCAGCTTAGAGGACATGAACACTGAAGCTTTCTTT. Its translation: CASLEDMNTEAFF.

The chain employs TRBV2 and TRBJ2-5; 9 nucleotides match TRBD2. CDR1 is SNHLY, CDR2 FYNNEI, per germline. The CDR3 is 13 residues long. CDR3 region: CLSGVAGEETQYF. CDR3 nucleotides: TGTCTTAGCGGGGTAGCGGGGGAAGAGACCCAGTACTTC.

The rearrangement uses TRBV10-3 and TRBJ2-5; possibly TRBD1 for D (5 bases). CDR1 is ENHRY, CDR2 SYGVKD, per germline. The CDR3 extends over 13 amino acids. V lost 5 bases and J lost 5, with 12 bases in between. CDR3 nucleotides: TGTGCCATCAGTAACCCAGGGCTGGAGACCCAGTACTTC. It is translated as CAISNPGLETQYF.

V gene TRBV3-1 (or the pseudogene TRBV3-2) combines with J gene TRBJ2-1, with D possibly matching TRBD2 (5 bases). Germline V CDR1 and CDR2: LGHDT, YNNKEL (reference sequence). The V gene lost 4 bases and the J gene lost 3 bases, with 16 bases spanning the gap. CDR3 length equals 16 residues. In nucleotides, the CDR3 is TGTGCCAGCAGCCCACTACTAGAACCACGCTACAATGAGCAGTTCTTC. Its protein is CASSPLLEPRYNEQFF.

This chain uses TRBV14 with TRBJ1-1; D might be TRBD1 (5 bases). Germline CDR1 and CDR2: SGHDN and FVKESK. Between the trimmed V and J ends, which lost 0 bases and 4 bases, there was a span of 9 bases. The CDR3 runs 14 residues. The CDR3 spells CASSQDFQGTEAFF. CDR3 DNA sequence: TGTGCCAGCAGCCAAGATTTTCAGGGCACTGAAGCTTTCTTT.